What follows is one T cell receptor (beta chain) and its context. Antigen specificity is unknown. This sample stems from a study of cytomegalovirus exposure and HLA in healthy donors. About the research overall: HLA-typed donors contributed 65 million to 85 million unique TCRs, which were held in an early data release. Points from the study as a whole: TCR sequences were mostly rare, though some public TCRs occurred in many donors.

Researchers ran the PCR with 60 Vbeta and 13 Jbeta primers. Sequencing used immunoSEQ multiplex PCR; TCRdb keeps in-frame clones, though not all of them. This table has around 100,000 clones, around 64% appearing once. Healthy individuals who donated bone marrow served as the donors. The clonotype comes from a woman aged 30 to 39 in good health and CMV-seronegative. The sample comprised PBMCs.

The CDR3 coding sequence is TGTGCCAGCACCAGATCACTACACAGGGGGGGAAATGAAAAACTGTTTTTT. Its protein is CASTRSLHRGGNEKLFF. The chain has TRBV7-2 and TRBJ1-4, with 8 bases lining up with TRBD1. The CDR3 is 17 residues long. J gave up 5 bases and V 7 bases, and 15 bases lay outside the gene matches. In germline, CDR1 is SGHTA, CDR2 FQGNSA.